This T cell receptor beta chain appears in the sequencing data of a study of human T cells and chemical hapten exposure. Study-wide context: Diphenylcyclopropenone was administered weekly to the scalp of patients throughout the roughly 24-week study.

V was clipped by 3 bases and J by 0 bases, with 13 bases between them. The CDR3 totals 16 residues. The germline V gene encodes CDR1 MDHEN and CDR2 SYDVKM. This clonotype was observed many times. Its antigen is undetermined. TCRdb used MiXCR to reprocess the RACE reads, holding one entry per CDR3 protein. The sample yields about 260,000 distinct CDR3 sequences, about 8.1% seen once. Overall study findings and caveats: TCRs whose frequency exceeded 1 in 1000 remained the same following DPC sensitization. Patch test scores rose with PT1 expanded TCR counts, a positive correlation.

Noted time point: pre-sensitization, week 0. The treatment was: therapeutic diphenylcyclopropenone sensitization with weekly scalp DPC. Venepuncture was done earlier than the placement of each patch test. The material sequenced was whole blood, taken in connection with sensitization to the hapten diphenylcyclopropenone (DPC). This receptor was obtained from a middle-aged woman with alopecia areata. Some clones in this sample may be carry-over from other donors' samples. V usage is TRBV28 and J usage is TRBJ2-3; D gene uncertain. The CDR3 DNA reads as TGTGCCAGCAGTTTGGGGTTAGCCTCTAGCACAGATACGCAGTATTTT. Encoded protein: CASSLGLASSTDTQYF.